This T cell receptor (beta chain) stems from a study of cytomegalovirus exposure and HLA in healthy donors. Whole-study results and caveats: Reportedly, a later analysis found an Asian-associated ancestry cluster had fewer N-insertions than the roughly 700-donor mean. An analysis done earlier found most TCR beta V segments productive about 87% or about 30% of the time. Across donors, sequencing depth was assumed by presence/absence analyses to be roughly uniform. TCR beta V- and J-gene trimming, according to a later analysis, was linked to a missense DCLRE1C variant.

CDR1 and CDR2 from the germline V gene are SGHRS and YFSETQ. This CDR3 is 15 amino acids long. After removal of 4 bases from V and 0 bases from J, the junction contained 4 bases not matched to a gene. Primers included in the PCR were 60 Vbeta and 13 Jbeta primers. Some clones are missing from TCRdb's copy, which holds only in-frame ones; the method was immunoSEQ multiplex PCR. This table holds approximately 100,000 clones, roughly 82% found once. To note about this clone: Its antigen is not known.

Sequenced material: PBMCs. The TCR originated in a human donor in good health. This chain connects TRBV5-1 to TRBJ2-1; TRBD2 agrees at 7 bases. The CDR3 nucleotides are TGCGCCAGCAGCATTATAGCGGGCTCCTACAATGAGCAGTTCTTC. Translation gives CASSIIAGSYNEQFF.